This T cell receptor (beta chain) was obtained from a study of blood T cell repertoires in COVID-19. Looking at the study overall: In each case, the material was cDNA or gDNA derived from T cells, B-cell-depleted T cells, or PBMCs.

The sample holds one count of this clone. Original data processing: Amplification of reference gene primers provided the estimated nucleated cell counts. Sequencing was performed with immunoSEQ multiplex PCR; in TCRdb, only in-frame clones are kept and a portion is missing. The V and J calls and clone size were taken over from that table, and D and trimming were inferred from the DNA. The sample holds roughly 150,000 clones; under 85% are singletons and the top ten take around 3.5%. The germline CDR1 and CDR2 sequences are LGHNA and YNFKEQ. This CDR3 comprises 13 residues. V was cut by 5 bases and J by 5 bases, with 12 bases left in between.

The rearrangement links TRBV4-2 to TRBJ1-1, with D maybe TRBD1 (6 bases). This clonotype was obtained from a woman aged 80 or over with acute or convalescent COVID-19. The sample was peripheral blood. The CDR3 bases are TGTGCCAGCAGCGCCCGGGACATAACTGAAGCTTTCTTT. Residues: CASSARDITEAFF.